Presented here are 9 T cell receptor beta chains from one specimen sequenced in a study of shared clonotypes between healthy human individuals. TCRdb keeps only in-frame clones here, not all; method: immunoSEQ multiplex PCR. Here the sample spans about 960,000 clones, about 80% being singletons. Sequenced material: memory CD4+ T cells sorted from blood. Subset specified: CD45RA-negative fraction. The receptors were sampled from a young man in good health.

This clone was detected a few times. The DNA of the CDR3 is TGCGCCAGCAGCCCTGGGACTAGTGTTAACGGGGAGCTGTTTTTT. It yields the protein CASSPGTSVNGELFF. This chain uses TRBV5-1 with TRBJ2-2; 8 bases align to TRBD2. V lost 4 bases to trimming and J lost 7 bases; unmatched junction nucleotides: 9. This CDR3 has 15 residues. Germline V gene data show CDR1 as SGHRS and CDR2 as YFSETQ.

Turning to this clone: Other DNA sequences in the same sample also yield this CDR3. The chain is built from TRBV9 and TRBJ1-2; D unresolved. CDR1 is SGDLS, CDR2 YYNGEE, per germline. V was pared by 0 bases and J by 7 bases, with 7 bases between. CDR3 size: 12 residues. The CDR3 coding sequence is TGTGCCAGCAGCGTAGCTTCGGGTGGCTACACCTTC. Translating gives CASSVASGGYTF.

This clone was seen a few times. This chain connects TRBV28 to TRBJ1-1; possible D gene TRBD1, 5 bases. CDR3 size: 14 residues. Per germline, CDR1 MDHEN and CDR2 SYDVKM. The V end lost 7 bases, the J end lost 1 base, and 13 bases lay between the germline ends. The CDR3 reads CASIVSGGNTEAFF. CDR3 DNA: TGTGCCAGCATTGTTTCGGGGGGGAACACTGAAGCTTTCTTT.

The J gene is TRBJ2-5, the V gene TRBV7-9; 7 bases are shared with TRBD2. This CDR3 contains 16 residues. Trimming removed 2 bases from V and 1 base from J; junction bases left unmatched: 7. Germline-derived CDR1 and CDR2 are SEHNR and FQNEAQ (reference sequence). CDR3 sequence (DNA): TGTGCCAGCAGCTTAATCCCTAGCGGATTCCAAGAGACCCAGTACTTC. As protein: CASSLIPSGFQETQYF.

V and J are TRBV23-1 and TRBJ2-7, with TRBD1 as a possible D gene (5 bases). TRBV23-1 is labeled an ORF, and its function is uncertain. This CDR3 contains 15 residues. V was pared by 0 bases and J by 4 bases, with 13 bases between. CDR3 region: CASSQSPRDQYEQYF. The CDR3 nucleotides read TGCGCCAGCAGTCAATCCCCCAGGGATCAATACGAGCAGTACTTC.

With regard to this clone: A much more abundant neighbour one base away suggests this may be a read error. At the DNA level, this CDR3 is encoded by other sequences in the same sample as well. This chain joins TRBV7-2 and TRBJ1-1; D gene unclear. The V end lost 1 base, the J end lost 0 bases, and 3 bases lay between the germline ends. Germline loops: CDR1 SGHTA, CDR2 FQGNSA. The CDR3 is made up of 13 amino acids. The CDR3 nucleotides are TGTGCCAGCAGCTTAGGGATGAACACTGAAGCTTTCTTT. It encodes CASSLGMNTEAFF.

CDR3 DNA: TGTGCCAGCAGTGAATTTTTAGGGAGGGAGCAGTTCTTC. This codes for CASSEFLGREQFF. V is TRBV2 and J is TRBJ2-1; perhaps TRBD2 as D (6 bases). CDR1 and CDR2 (germline): SNHLY, FYNNEI. V dropped 2 bases and J dropped 10 bases, with 12 bases sitting between them. The CDR3 consists of 13 residues.

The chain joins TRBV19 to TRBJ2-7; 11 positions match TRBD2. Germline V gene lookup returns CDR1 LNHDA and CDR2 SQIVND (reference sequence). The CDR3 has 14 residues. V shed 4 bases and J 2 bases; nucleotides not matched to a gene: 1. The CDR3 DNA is TGTGCCAGTAGTAAGGGACTAGCGGCCTACGAGCAGTACTTC. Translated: CASSKGLAAYEQYF.

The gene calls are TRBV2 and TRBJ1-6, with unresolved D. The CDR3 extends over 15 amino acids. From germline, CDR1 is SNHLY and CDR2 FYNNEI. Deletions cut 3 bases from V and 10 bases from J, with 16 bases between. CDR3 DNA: TGTGCCAGCAGTGAGGGCCAAAAGTACGGGTCACCCCTCCACTTT. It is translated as CASSEGQKYGSPLHF.